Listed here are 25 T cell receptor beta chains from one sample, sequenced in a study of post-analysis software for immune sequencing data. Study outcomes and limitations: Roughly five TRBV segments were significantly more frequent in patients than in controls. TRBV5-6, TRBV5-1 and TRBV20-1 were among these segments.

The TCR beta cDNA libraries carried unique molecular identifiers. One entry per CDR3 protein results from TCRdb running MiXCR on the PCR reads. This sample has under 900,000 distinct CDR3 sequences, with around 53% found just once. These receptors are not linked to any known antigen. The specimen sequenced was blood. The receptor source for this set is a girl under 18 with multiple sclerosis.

The CDR3 coding sequence is TGTGCCAGCAGCCTGGGTGAACAGTTCCAAGAGACCCAGTACTTC. Amino acid sequence: CASSLGEQFQETQYF. The rearrangement links TRBV7-9 to TRBJ2-5; D is unclear. CDR1 is SEHNR and CDR2 is FQNEAQ in the germline V gene (reference sequence). This CDR3 is 15 amino acids long. V lost 5 bases to trimming and J lost 1 base, with 14 bases between them.

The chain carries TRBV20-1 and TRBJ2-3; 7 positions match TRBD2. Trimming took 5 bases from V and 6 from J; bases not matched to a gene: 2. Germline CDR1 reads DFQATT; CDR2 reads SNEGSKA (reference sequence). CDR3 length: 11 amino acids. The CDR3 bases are TGCAGTGCTCGGGGGGTCGATACGCAGTATTTT. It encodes CSARGVDTQYF.

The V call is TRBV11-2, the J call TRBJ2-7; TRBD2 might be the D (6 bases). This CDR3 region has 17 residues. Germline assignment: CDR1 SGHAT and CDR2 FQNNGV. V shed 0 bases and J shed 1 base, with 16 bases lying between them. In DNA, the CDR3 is TGTGCCAGCAGCTTAGATCGGGGGAGCACACTATCCTACGAGCAGTACTTC. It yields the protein CASSLDRGSTLSYEQYF.

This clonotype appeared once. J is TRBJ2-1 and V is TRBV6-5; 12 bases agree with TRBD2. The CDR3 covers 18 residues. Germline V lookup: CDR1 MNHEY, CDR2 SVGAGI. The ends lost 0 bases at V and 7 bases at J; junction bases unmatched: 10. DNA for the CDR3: TGTGCCAGCAGTTACTCGACTCTTCGGCTAGCGGGGGGGAATGAGCAGTTCTTC. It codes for CASSYSTLRLAGGNEQFF.

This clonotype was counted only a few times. The CDR3 region has the DNA TGCAGTGCTAGCCTCGGGGGAAACATTCAGTACTTC. This translates into CSASLGGNIQYF. The chain joins TRBV20-1 to TRBJ2-4; a possible D gene is TRBD2 (6 bases). This CDR3 contains 12 residues. Trimming took 3 bases from V and 6 from J, leaving 9 bases between them. From germline, CDR1 is DFQATT and CDR2 SNEGSKA (reference sequence).

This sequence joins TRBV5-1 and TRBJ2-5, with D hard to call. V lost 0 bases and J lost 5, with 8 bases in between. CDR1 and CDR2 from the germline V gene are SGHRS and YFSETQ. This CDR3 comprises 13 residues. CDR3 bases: TGCGCCAGCAGCTTGGGGCCTCTGGAGACCCAGTACTTC. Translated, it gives CASSLGPLETQYF.

For the CDR3, the DNA is TGCAGTGCGGCAGGACTAGCGGGGGACCAAGAGACCCAGTACTTC. Amino acids: CSAAGLAGDQETQYF. The rearrangement joins TRBV20-1 to TRBJ2-5; 13 nucleotides align to TRBD2. The germline gives CDR1 DFQATT, CDR2 SNEGSKA (reference sequence). The CDR3 is 15 amino acids. The V and J ends lost 6 bases and 0 bases, in that order; junction bases with no gene match: 4.

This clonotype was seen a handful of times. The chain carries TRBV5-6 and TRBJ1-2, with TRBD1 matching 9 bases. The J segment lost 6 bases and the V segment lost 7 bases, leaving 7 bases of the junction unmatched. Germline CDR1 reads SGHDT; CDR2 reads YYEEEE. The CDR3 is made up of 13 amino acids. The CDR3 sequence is CASSDTGGNGYTF. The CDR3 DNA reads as TGTGCCAGCTCGGATACAGGGGGCAATGGCTACACCTTC.

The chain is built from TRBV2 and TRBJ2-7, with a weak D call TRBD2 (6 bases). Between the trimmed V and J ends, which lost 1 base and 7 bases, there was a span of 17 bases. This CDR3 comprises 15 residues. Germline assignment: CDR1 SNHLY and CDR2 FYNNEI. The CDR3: CASSEERAQYSEQYF. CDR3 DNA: TGTGCCAGCAGTGAAGAGCGGGCGCAGTACAGTGAGCAGTACTTC. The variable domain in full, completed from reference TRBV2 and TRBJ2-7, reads EPEVTQTPSHQVTQMGQEVILRCVPISNHLYFYWYRQILGQKVEFLVSFYNNEISEKSEIFDDQFSVERPDGSNFTLKIRSTKLEDSAMYFCASSEERAQYSEQYFGPGTRLTVT.

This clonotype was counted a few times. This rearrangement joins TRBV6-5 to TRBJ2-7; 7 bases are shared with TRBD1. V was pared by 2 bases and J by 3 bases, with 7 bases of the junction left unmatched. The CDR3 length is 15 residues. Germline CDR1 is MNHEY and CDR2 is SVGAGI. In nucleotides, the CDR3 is TGTGCCAGCAGTTACACTCCGGGACAGATCTACGAGCAGTACTTC. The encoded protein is CASSYTPGQIYEQYF.

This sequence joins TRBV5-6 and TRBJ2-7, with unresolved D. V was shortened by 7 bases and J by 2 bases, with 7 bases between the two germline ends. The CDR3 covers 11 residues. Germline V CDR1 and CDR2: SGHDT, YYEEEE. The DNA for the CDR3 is TGTGCCAGCGGGAAAGCCTACGAGCAGTACTTC. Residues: CASGKAYEQYF.

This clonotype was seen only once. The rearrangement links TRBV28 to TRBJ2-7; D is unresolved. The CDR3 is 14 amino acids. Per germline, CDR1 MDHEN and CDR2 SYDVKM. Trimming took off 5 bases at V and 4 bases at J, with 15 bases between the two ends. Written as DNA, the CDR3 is TGTGCCAGCAGTCTGGACCCTCCCCATTACGAGCAGTACTTC. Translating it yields CASSLDPPHYEQYF.

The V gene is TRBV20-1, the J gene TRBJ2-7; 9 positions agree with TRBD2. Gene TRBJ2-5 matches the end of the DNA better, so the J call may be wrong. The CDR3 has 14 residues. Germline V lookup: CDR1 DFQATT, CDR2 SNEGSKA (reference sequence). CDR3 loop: CSARFSGGRETQYF. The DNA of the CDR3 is TGCAGTGCTAGATTTAGCGGGGGCAGAGAGACCCAGTACTTC.

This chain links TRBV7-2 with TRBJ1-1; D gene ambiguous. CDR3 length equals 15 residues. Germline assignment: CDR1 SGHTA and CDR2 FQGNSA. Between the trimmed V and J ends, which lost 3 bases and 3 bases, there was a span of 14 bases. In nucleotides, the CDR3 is TGTGCCAGCAGCTTCGGCCGGGCAGCGCACACTGAAGCTTTCTTT. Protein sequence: CASSFGRAAHTEAFF. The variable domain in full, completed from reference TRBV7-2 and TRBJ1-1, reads GAGVSQSPSNKVTEKGKDVELRCDPISGHTALYWYRQSLGQGLEFLIYFQGNSAPDKSGLPSDRFSAERTGGSVSTLTIQRTQQEDSAVYLCASSFGRAAHTEAFFGQGTRLTVV.

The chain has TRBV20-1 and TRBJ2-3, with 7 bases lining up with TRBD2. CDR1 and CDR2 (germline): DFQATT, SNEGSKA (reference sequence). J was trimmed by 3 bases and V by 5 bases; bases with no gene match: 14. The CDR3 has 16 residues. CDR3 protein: CSAPEIPGGMTDTQYF. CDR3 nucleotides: TGCAGTGCTCCAGAGATCCCGGGAGGCATGACAGATACGCAGTATTTT.

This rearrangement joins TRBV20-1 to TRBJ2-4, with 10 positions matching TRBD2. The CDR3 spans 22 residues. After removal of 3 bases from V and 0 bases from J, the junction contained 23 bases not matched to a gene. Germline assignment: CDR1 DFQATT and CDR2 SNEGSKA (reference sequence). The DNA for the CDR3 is TGCAGTGCTAGCCTAGGACTCCTCGGTGCTAGCGGGAGTGGGGTAGCCAAAAACATTCAGTACTTC. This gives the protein CSASLGLLGASGSGVAKNIQYF.

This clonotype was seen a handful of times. This CDR3 reads CASSSEGLAGPYPSQYF. CDR3 bases: TGCGCCAGCAGCTCGGAGGGACTAGCGGGACCCTACCCATCGCAGTATTTT. V is TRBV5-1 and J is TRBJ2-3, with 13 bases matching TRBD2. Germline V CDR1 and CDR2: SGHRS, YFSETQ. The V and J ends lost 3 bases and 10 bases, in that order; junction bases with no gene match: 14. CDR3 length: 17 residues.

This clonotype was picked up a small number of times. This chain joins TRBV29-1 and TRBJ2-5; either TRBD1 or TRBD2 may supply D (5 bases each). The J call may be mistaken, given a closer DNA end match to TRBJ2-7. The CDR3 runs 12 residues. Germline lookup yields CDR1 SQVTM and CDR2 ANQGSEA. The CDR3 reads CSVESGLNEQYF. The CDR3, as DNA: TGCAGCGTTGAGTCGGGGCTAAACGAGCAGTACTTC.

CDR3 in amino acids: CASSQASTASYNEQFF. Here the CDR3 DNA reads TGCGCCAGCAGCCAAGCGTCCACGGCCTCCTACAATGAGCAGTTCTTC. This chain links TRBV4-1 with TRBJ2-1; D remains unclear. Trimming removed 1 base at V and 0 bases at J, with 10 bases between. CDR1 and CDR2 from the germline V gene are MGHRA and YSYEKL. The CDR3 spans 16 residues.

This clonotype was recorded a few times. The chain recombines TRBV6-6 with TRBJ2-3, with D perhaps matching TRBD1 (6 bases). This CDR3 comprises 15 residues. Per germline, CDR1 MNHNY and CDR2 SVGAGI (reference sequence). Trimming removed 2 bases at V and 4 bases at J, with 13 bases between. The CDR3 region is CASSYDPEGADTQYF. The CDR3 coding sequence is TGTGCCAGCAGTTACGACCCCGAGGGGGCAGATACGCAGTATTTT.

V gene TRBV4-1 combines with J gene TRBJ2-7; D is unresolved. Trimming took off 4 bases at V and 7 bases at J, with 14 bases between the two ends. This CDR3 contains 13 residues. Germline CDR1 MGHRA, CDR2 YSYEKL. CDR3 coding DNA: TGCGCCAGCAGCCCCGACTGGCCCGTGGAGCAGTACTTC. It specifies CASSPDWPVEQYF.

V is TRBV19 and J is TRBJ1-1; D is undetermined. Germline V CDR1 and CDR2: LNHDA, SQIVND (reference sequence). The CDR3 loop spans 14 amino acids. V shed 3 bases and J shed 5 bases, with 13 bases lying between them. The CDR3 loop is CASSIWRTGTEAFF. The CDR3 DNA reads TGTGCCAGTAGTATCTGGAGAACGGGGACTGAAGCTTTCTTT.

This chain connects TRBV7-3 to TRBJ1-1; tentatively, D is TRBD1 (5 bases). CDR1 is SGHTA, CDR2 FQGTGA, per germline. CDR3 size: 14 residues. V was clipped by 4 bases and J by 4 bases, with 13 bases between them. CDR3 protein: CASSSSTGGTEAFF. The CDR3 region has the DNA TGTGCCAGCAGCTCAAGTACGGGGGGCACTGAAGCTTTCTTT.

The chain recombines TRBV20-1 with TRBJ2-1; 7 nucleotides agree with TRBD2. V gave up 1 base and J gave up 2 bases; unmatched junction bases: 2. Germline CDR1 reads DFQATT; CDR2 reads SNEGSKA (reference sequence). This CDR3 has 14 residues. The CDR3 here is CSARGAGPYNEQFF. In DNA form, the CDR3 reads TGCAGTGCTAGAGGAGCGGGGCCCTACAATGAGCAGTTCTTC.

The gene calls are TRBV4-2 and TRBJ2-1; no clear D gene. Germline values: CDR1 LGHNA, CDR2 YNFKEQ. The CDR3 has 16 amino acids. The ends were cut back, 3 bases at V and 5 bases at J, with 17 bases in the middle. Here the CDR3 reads CASSHPSSPWNNEQFF. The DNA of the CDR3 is TGTGCCAGCAGCCACCCCTCCAGCCCCTGGAACAATGAGCAGTTCTTC.